One and the same sample provided the 18 T cell receptor beta chains below, sequenced in a study of T cells in Graves' hyperthyroidism and ophthalmopathy. Researchers amplified the TCR beta CDR3 regions from RNA transcripts. The study used the HTBI primer set for a first-round RT-PCR of the TCR CDR3. TCRdb re-analysed the multiplex PCR reads in MiXCR, keeping a single row per CDR3 protein. This table has approximately 690,000 distinct CDR3 sequences, roughly 15% appearing once. The material sequenced was blood. The receptors here all came from a woman aged 45-60 years with Graves' ophthalmopathy.

In its sample, this clonotype was seen many times. This chain links TRBV7-3 with TRBJ2-1, with TRBD2 identical over 10 bases. The CDR3 totals 19 residues. J was trimmed by 7 bases and V by 2 bases; bases with no gene match: 17. From germline, CDR1 is SGHTA and CDR2 FQGTGA. The CDR3 spells CASSLGRPQREGRLNEQFF. The CDR3 DNA follows: TGTGCCAGCAGCTTAGGCAGGCCCCAGCGGGAGGGCCGATTAAATGAGCAGTTCTTC.

The chain recombines TRBV28 with TRBJ1-2; TRBD1 might be the D (6 bases). This CDR3 contains 12 residues. Trimming took 7 bases from V and 8 from J, leaving 14 bases between them. From germline, CDR1 is MDHEN and CDR2 SYDVKM. DNA for the CDR3: TGTGCCAGCACAGCCCACAGGGACGGCTACACCTTC. Translated, it gives CASTAHRDGYTF.

This clonotype has ten or more counts. The chain links TRBV12-3 or TRBV12-4 to TRBJ1-1; no definite D call. This CDR3 is 15 amino acids long. With 0 bases removed from V and 4 bases from J, the gap between germline ends came to 12 bases. CDR3 residues: CASSLALAGTTEAFF. CDR3 bases: TGTGCCAGCAGTTTAGCGCTTGCAGGAACCACTGAAGCTTTCTTT.

The chain has TRBV24-1 and TRBJ1-2; 9 nucleotides match TRBD1. The CDR3 is 13 amino acids. The V and J ends lost 4 bases and 6 bases, in that order; junction bases with no gene match: 2. Germline values: CDR1 KGHDR, CDR2 SFDVKD. CDR3 in amino acids: CATSETGGDGYTF. The CDR3 bases are TGTGCCACCAGTGAGACAGGGGGAGATGGCTACACCTTC.

This clonotype was seen many times. V is TRBV20-1 and J is TRBJ2-2; the match to TRBD2 covers 10 bases. V lost 4 bases and J lost 4; bases outside the gene matches: 3. This CDR3 is built from 14 residues. Per germline, CDR1 DFQATT and CDR2 SNEGSKA (reference sequence). CDR3 sequence (DNA): TGCAGTGCTAAGGCTAGCGGGGGCACCGGGGAGCTGTTTTTT. This encodes CSAKASGGTGELFF.

In this sample, this clonotype turned up a few times. The chain couples TRBV19 to TRBJ2-3, with 11 bases lining up with TRBD2. This CDR3 region has 16 residues. Germline values: CDR1 LNHDA, CDR2 SQIVND (reference sequence). J gave up 4 bases and V 3 bases, and 6 bases lay outside the gene matches. The CDR3 DNA reads TGTGCCAGTAGTATCACTAGCGGGAGATTAGCAGATACGCAGTATTTT. As protein: CASSITSGRLADTQYF.

This chain's CDR3 is CASNRAGGNQPQHF. Written as DNA, the CDR3 is TGTGCCAGCAACCGTGCGGGGGGCAATCAGCCCCAGCATTTT. The V and J genes are TRBV12-3 or TRBV12-4 and TRBJ1-5; D may be TRBD1 (5 bases). This CDR3 has 14 amino acids. V shed 7 bases and J shed 2 bases, with 12 bases lying between them.

This clonotype was picked up many times. V is TRBV7-2 and J is TRBJ2-1, with 8 bases fitting TRBD2. Germline V CDR1 and CDR2: SGHTA, FQGNSA. V gave up 10 bases and J gave up 7 bases; unmatched junction bases: 9. CDR3 length equals 13 residues. This CDR3 is CAIAPGGRNEQFF. CDR3 DNA: TGTGCCATCGCTCCGGGGGGGAGGAATGAGCAGTTCTTC.

This clonotype was observed many times. The V gene is TRBV7-9, the J gene TRBJ2-3, with no clear D. The CDR3 is 15 amino acids. The V and J ends lost 5 bases and 0 bases respectively, with 12 bases between them. Germline V gene lookup returns CDR1 SEHNR and CDR2 FQNEAQ (reference sequence). The CDR3 sequence is CASSPRATSTDTQYF. CDR3 nucleotides: TGTGCCAGCAGCCCTAGGGCTACTAGCACAGATACGCAGTATTTT.

This clonotype was detected many times. The V call is TRBV7-2, the J call TRBJ2-7; 7 nucleotides align to TRBD1. Germline V lookup: CDR1 SGHTA, CDR2 FQGNSA. Germline trimming cut 4 bases from V and 6 bases from J; bases unmatched to any gene: 9. CDR3 length: 14 residues. The CDR3 spells CASSSRQGVSEQYF. CDR3 bases: TGTGCCAGCAGCTCCAGACAGGGTGTAAGCGAGCAGTACTTC.

This chain joins TRBV7-9 and TRBJ2-1; 9 nucleotides align to TRBD1. The CDR3 covers 15 residues. Germline V gene sequence: CDR1 SEHNR, CDR2 FQNEAQ (reference sequence). After removal of 5 bases from V and 7 bases from J, the junction contained 9 bases not matched to a gene. The CDR3 DNA is TGTGCCAGCAGCAAACCGGGACAGGGAATGAATGAGCAGTTCTTC. It translates to CASSKPGQGMNEQFF.

The genes are TRBV6-2 or TRBV6-3 and TRBJ2-1; 11 bases are a match to TRBD1. The V gene end was trimmed by 7 bases and the J gene end by 8 bases; junction bases not matched to a gene: 7. The germline gives CDR1 MNHEY, CDR2 SVGEGT. The CDR3 is 14 residues long. For the CDR3, the DNA is TGTGCCAGCACCCACCGGACAGGGGGCGATGAGCAGTTCTTC. Encoded protein: CASTHRTGGDEQFF.

Many counts were recorded for this clonotype. Here the CDR3 DNA reads TGTGCCAGCAGCGTAGATGCGGCGGGAGTGGGGTACGAGCAGTACTTC. This sequence encodes CASSVDAAGVGYEQYF. The rearrangement uses TRBV9 and TRBJ2-7, with 7 positions matching TRBD2. V dropped 0 bases and J dropped 4; count of bases not matched to a gene: 10. This CDR3 has 16 amino acids. CDR1 and CDR2 (germline): SGDLS, YYNGEE.

This clonotype was seen a few times. The chain uses TRBV7-9 and TRBJ2-1; D is possibly TRBD2 (5 bases). There are 15 residues in the CDR3. CDR1 and CDR2 from the germline V gene are SEHNR and FQNEAQ (reference sequence). The ends were cut back, 5 bases at V and 6 bases at J, with 17 bases in the middle. CDR3 protein: CASSAKTDSGNEQFF. The CDR3 DNA is TGTGCCAGCAGCGCTAAGACGGACTCCGGCAATGAGCAGTTCTTC.

This clonotype was counted many times. This chain joins TRBV6-2 or TRBV6-3 and TRBJ1-5; perhaps TRBD1 as D (5 bases). The CDR3 spans 15 residues. Germline-derived CDR1 and CDR2 are MNHEY and SVGEGT. Trimming stripped 2 bases from V and 0 bases from J, with 8 bases between. Written as DNA, the CDR3 is TGTGCCAGCAGTTACGGGGGTTATAGCAATCAGCCCCAGCATTTT. Translation: CASSYGGYSNQPQHF.

In its sample, this clonotype was seen many times. DNA for the CDR3: TGTGCCAGCAGTTTCCAAGCGGGAGACGAGCAGTTCTTC. It encodes CASSFQAGDEQFF. The chain carries TRBV28 and TRBJ2-1; TRBD2 aligns across 8 bases. Germline CDR1 and CDR2: MDHEN and SYDVKM. V lost 3 bases to trimming and J lost 10 bases; unmatched junction nucleotides: 5. The CDR3 sequence is 13 residues long. The whole variable domain, remainder taken from reference TRBV28 and TRBJ2-1, is DVKVTQSSRYLVKRTGEKVFLECVQDMDHENMFWYRQDPGLGLRLIYFSYDVKMKEKGDIPEGYSVSREKKERFSLILESASTNQTSMYLCASSFQAGDEQFFGPGTRLTVL.

This clonotype appeared many times. This chain links TRBV6-1 with TRBJ1-4, with 9 bases lining up with TRBD1. V lost 9 bases and J lost 10; bases outside the gene matches: 9. The germline V gene encodes CDR1 MNHNS and CDR2 SASEGT. The CDR3 has 13 amino acids. The CDR3 DNA is TGTGCCAGTACTCGGGAGACAGGGGGAAAACTGTTTTTT. The encoded protein is CASTRETGGKLFF.

This clonotype has at least ten counts. This chain joins TRBV7-8 and TRBJ2-7; D not certain. Germline V gene sequence: CDR1 SGHVS, CDR2 FQNEAQ. Trimming left V 2 bases short and J 4 bases short, with 12 bases between. The CDR3 totals 14 residues. The CDR3 reads CASSLSSRLYEQYF. CDR3 coding DNA: TGTGCCAGCAGCTTAAGCTCCCGGTTGTACGAGCAGTACTTC.